The rows below give T cell receptor beta chains drawn from one sample of a study of cytomegalovirus exposure and HLA in healthy donors. TCRdb keeps only in-frame clones here, not all; method: immunoSEQ multiplex PCR. The sample holds about 180,000 clones, 80% to 90% seen once. Material: PBMCs. These receptors all stem from a girl aged 2-10 years in good health and CMV-seropositive. Each CDR3 is given with its conserved first and last residue. D genes are given only for firm matches. Only part of the rows carry a size: once, few, many, or a class if the clone is expanded.

j_gene	d_gene	v_gene	abundance	CDR3nt	CDR3aa
TRBJ2-7	TRBD2	TRBV7-2	-	TGTGCCAGCAGCACGACTAGCGGGAAATACGAGCAGTACTTC	CASSTTSGKYEQYF
TRBJ1-4	-	TRBV9	-	TGTGCCAGCAGCATTAGGGTGGGAGATGAAAAACTGTTTTTT	CASSIRVGDEKLFF
TRBJ2-6	TRBD2	TRBV13	-	TGTGCCAGCAGCCCCCAAGCGGGAGGAGCTGGGGCCAACGTCCTGACTTTC	CASSPQAGGAGANVLTF
TRBJ2-2	TRBD2	TRBV4-1	few	TGCGCCAGCAGCCAAGGCACCGGGAGGGCTGAAAACACCGGGGAGCTGTTTTTT	CASSQGTGRAENTGELFF
TRBJ2-2	-	TRBV19	-	TGTGCCAGTAGTATGGTCGGAGGTGCAACCGGGGAGCTGTTTTTT	CASSMVGGATGELFF
TRBJ2-3	-	TRBV6-1	-	TGTGCCACTTTAGCGGCTAGCACAGATACGCAGTATTTT	CATLAASTDTQYF
TRBJ1-2	TRBD1	TRBV5-4	-	TGTGCCAGCAGCGGTACCGGGACAGGGGTTGGCTACACCTTC	CASSGTGTGVGYTF
TRBJ1-1	TRBD1	TRBV2	-	TGTGCCACGACAGGGGCGTACACTGAAGCTTTCTTT	CATTGAYTEAFF
TRBJ2-7	-	TRBV5-1	-	TGCGCCAGCAGCTTGTTGCAGGGTAAGACCTACGAGCAGTACTTC	CASSLLQGKTYEQYF
TRBJ2-2	TRBD1	TRBV5-1	-	TGCGCCAGCAGATGGGGACAGGGCGACACCGGGGAGCTGCTTTTT	CASRWGQGDTGELLF
TRBJ2-1	TRBD2	TRBV9	once	TGTGCCAGCAGCGCCGCTAGCGGCGGGGTGACCTACAATGAGCAGTTCTTC	CASSAASGGVTYNEQFF
TRBJ2-5	TRBD1	TRBV7-9	-	TGTGCCAGCGGCCCCGGGGGACAGGGGGCCCTGTGGACCCAGTACTTC	CASGPGGQGALWTQYF
TRBJ2-7	TRBD2	TRBV11-2	few	TGTGCCAGCAGCCCCAGACTAGCGGGAGGGTCTGAGCAGTACTTC	CASSPRLAGGSEQYF
TRBJ2-6	-	TRBV10-3	-	TGTGCCATCAGTGGACCCGGGACACTCGGGGCCAACGTCCTGACTTTC	CAISGPGTLGANVLTF
TRBJ2-7	TRBD2	TRBV10-2	-	TGCGCCAGCAGCGACGGACGGATAGCGGGGTACTACGAGCAGTACTTC	CASSDGRIAGYYEQYF
TRBJ1-2	TRBD1	TRBV10-3	-	TGTGCCAGCTACGTTGGACAGGGGGCTTTAGATGGCTACACCTTC	CASYVGQGALDGYTF
TRBJ1-1	-	TRBV10-3	-	TGTGCCATCAGTGAGAGGAACTCAAAGACAGCAATGAACACTGAAGCTTTCTTT	CAISERNSKTAMNTEAFF
TRBJ1-4	-	TRBV7-9	once	TGTGCCAGCAGCTGGTTTGAGGAAAAACTGTTTTTT	CASSWFEEKLFF
TRBJ2-2	TRBD1	TRBV29-1	-	TGCAGCGTTGGGAGTGACAGGGGAATCGACACCGGGGAGCTGTTTTTT	CSVGSDRGIDTGELFF
TRBJ2-4	-	TRBV28	-	TGTGCCAGCAGCTCCGGGGTCCGGGGGAACATTCAGTACTTC	CASSSGVRGNIQYF
TRBJ1-4	TRBD1	TRBV29-1	-	TGCAGCGTTAAGGACACAGGGGGCGGGGTCGCTCCCGAAAAACTGTTTTTT	CSVKDTGGGVAPEKLFF
TRBJ2-7	TRBD1	TRBV18	-	TGTGCCAGCTCATCCAAAGGGACAGTCCACGAGCAGTACTTC	CASSSKGTVHEQYF
TRBJ1-1	-	TRBV5-1	-	TGCGCCAGCAGCCCCCGGAGGGGGAACACTGAAGCTTTCTTT	CASSPRRGNTEAFF
TRBJ2-7	TRBD2	TRBV19	-	TGTGCCAGTAGTAGGTCGGCGGGAGTGTACGAGCAGTACTTC	CASSRSAGVYEQYF
TRBJ2-3	TRBD2	TRBV4-2	-	TGTGCCAGCAGCCGCTCGGGACTAGCGGGGAGCACAGATACGCAGTATTTT	CASSRSGLAGSTDTQYF
TRBJ1-2	TRBD1	TRBV27	-	TGTGCCAGCAGTTTAGGAAAGGGACAGGACTTGCGTGGCTACACCTTC	CASSLGKGQDLRGYTF
TRBJ2-3	TRBD2	TRBV15	-	TGTGCCACCAGCCGAGGACTAGCGGGGGGGCTCGCAGATACGCAGTATTTT	CATSRGLAGGLADTQYF
TRBJ1-1	TRBD1	TRBV18	-	TGTGCCAGCTCACCACTCCGGACAGGTGATGAAGCTTTCTTT	CASSPLRTGDEAFF
TRBJ2-7	-	TRBV4-1	-	TGCGCCAGCAGCCAAGTGCTGGGGCGAACTTCCTACGAGCAGTACTTC	CASSQVLGRTSYEQYF
TRBJ1-2	-	TRBV7-5	-	TGTGCCAGAAGCACCTCCGACAGGGGGCACTTGGGCGGCTACACCTTC	CARSTSDRGHLGGYTF
TRBJ2-2	TRBD1	TRBV5-8	-	TGTGCCAGCAGGGGACAGATTTTAACCGGGGAGCTGTTTTTT	CASRGQILTGELFF
TRBJ2-3	TRBD2	TRBV15	few	TGTGCCACCAGCCCTCTAGCGGGGGACACAGATACGCAGTATTTT	CATSPLAGDTDTQYF
TRBJ2-7	TRBD2	TRBV10-1	once	TGCGCCAGCAGCGGACTAGCGGGGCCCTACGAGCAGTACTTC	CASSGLAGPYEQYF
TRBJ2-2	-	TRBV6-5	-	TGTGCCAGCAGACAGCACACCGGGGAGCTGTTTTTT	CASRQHTGELFF
TRBJ2-1	TRBD2	TRBV6-4	-	TGTGCCAGCAGTGACAGCGGGGGCGGCTCCTACAATGAGCAGTTCTTC	CASSDSGGGSYNEQFF
TRBJ2-7	-	TRBV30	-	TGTGCCTGGAGTGTAGGCAGGGCTTCCGAGCAGTACTTC	CAWSVGRASEQYF
TRBJ2-7	-	TRBV7-9	-	TGTGCCAGCAGCTTGCCGACAGGCCTCTACGAGCAGTACTTC	CASSLPTGLYEQYF
TRBJ1-2	TRBD1	TRBV30	-	TGTGCCTGGAGTGCACAGGGGGCCCACCGAGATTATGGCTACACCTTC	CAWSAQGAHRDYGYTF
TRBJ2-7	TRBD1	TRBV28	-	TGTGCCAGCAGTTTCTCCTGGACAGGGGAAGTCTCCGAGCAGTACTTC	CASSFSWTGEVSEQYF
TRBJ1-6	TRBD1	TRBV30	-	TGTGCCTGGACTCAGGGTCAGGACAGGCCACCCCTCCACTTT	CAWTQGQDRPPLHF
TRBJ2-2	TRBD2	TRBV6-4	once	TGTGCCACCAGAGAAGGGACTAGCTACGGGGAGCTGTTTTTT	CATREGTSYGELFF
TRBJ2-7	TRBD2	TRBV10-3	-	TGTGCCATCAGGAGCGGGAGGAGAGGATACGAGCAGTACTTC	CAIRSGRRGYEQYF
TRBJ2-3	TRBD2	TRBV10-2	-	TGCGCCAGCAGTGATCCGGGCGGGAGTAAAGCAGATACGCAGTATTTT	CASSDPGGSKADTQYF
TRBJ1-4	TRBD1	TRBV4-1	few	TGCGCCAGCAGCAAGGACAGGGCTGCAACTAATGAAAAACTGTTTTTT	CASSKDRAATNEKLFF
TRBJ1-5	-	TRBV30	-	TGTGCCTGGAGCAGGAAGAATCAGCCCCAGCATTTT	CAWSRKNQPQHF
TRBJ2-7	TRBD1	TRBV7-3	-	TGTGCCAGCAGCCTTGGTCAGGGGGCCGCGGGTCCCTACGAGCAGTACTTC	CASSLGQGAAGPYEQYF
TRBJ2-7	TRBD1	TRBV4-2	-	TGTGCCAGCAGCCAGGGACACGGACAGGGCCCCTACGAGCAGTACTTC	CASSQGHGQGPYEQYF
TRBJ1-3	-	TRBV7-6	-	TGTGCCAGCAGCATAGCGGGCGCAGACTCTGGAAACACCATATATTTT	CASSIAGADSGNTIYF
TRBJ1-1	-	TRBV5-1	-	TGCGCCAGCAGCTTGGACAGAGCGAACACTGAAGCTTTCTTT	CASSLDRANTEAFF
TRBJ1-1	-	TRBV27	-	TGTGCCAGCAACCCCGACAGATTTCGGATGGGTAGCACTGAAGCTTTCTTT	CASNPDRFRMGSTEAFF
TRBJ1-5	-	TRBV9	-	TGTGCCAGCAGCGAAGGCAGGTATAGCAATCAGCCCCAGCATTTT	CASSEGRYSNQPQHF